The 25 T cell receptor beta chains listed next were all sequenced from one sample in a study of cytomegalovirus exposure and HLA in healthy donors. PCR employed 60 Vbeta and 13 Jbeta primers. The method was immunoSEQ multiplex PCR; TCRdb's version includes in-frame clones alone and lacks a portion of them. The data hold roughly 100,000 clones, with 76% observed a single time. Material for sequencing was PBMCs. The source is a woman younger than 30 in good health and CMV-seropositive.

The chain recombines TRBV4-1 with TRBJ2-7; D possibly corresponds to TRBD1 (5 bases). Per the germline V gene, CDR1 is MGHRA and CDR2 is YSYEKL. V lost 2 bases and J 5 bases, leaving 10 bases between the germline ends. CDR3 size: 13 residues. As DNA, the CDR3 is TGCGCCAGCAGCCAACTAGGGGTCCACGAGCAGTACTTC. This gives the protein CASSQLGVHEQYF.

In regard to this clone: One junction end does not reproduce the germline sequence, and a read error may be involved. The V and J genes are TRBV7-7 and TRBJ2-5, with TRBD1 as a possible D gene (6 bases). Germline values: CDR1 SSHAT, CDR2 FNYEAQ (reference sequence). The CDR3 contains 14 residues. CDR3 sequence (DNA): TGTGCTAGCAGCCCTACAGGGTCTTGGGAGACCCAGTACTTC. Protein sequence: CASSPTGSWETQYF.

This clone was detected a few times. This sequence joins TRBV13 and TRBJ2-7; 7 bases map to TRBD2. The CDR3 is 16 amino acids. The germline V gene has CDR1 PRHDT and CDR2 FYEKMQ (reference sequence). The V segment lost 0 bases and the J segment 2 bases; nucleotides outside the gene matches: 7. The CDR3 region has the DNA TGTGCCAGCAGCTTAGGTTTGCGGGAGAGTCCCTACGAGCAGTACTTC. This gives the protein CASSLGLRESPYEQYF. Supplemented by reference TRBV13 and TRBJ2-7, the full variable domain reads AAGVIQSPRHLIKEKRETATLKCYPIPRHDTVYWYQQGPGQDPQFLISFYEKMQSDKGSIPDRFSAQQFSDYHSELNMSSLELGDSALYFCASSLGLRESPYEQYFGPGTRLTVT.

CDR3 DNA sequence: TGTGCCAGCAGCTTCGGGGAGATTAATTCACCCCTCCACTTT. Its translation is CASSFGEINSPLHF. The chain joins TRBV7-6 to TRBJ1-6; no clear D. The CDR3 covers 14 residues. V lost 3 bases, J lost 6 bases, and 9 bases lay in between. The germline CDR1 and CDR2 sequences are SGHVS and FNYEAQ.

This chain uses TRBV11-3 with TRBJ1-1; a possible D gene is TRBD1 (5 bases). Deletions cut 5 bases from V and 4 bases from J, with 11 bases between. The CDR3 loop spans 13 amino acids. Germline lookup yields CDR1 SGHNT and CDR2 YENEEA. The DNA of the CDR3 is TGTGCCAGCAGCGTCACAGGTTTCACTGAAGCTTTCTTT. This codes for CASSVTGFTEAFF.

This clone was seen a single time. CDR3 amino acids: CASSPGTGGNEQFF. As DNA, the CDR3 is TGTGCCAGCAGCCCTGGGACAGGTGGCAATGAGCAGTTCTTC. The genes are TRBV5-8 and TRBJ2-1, with 8 bases matching TRBD1. CDR3 length: 14 residues. The V and J ends lost 4 bases and 6 bases, in that order; junction bases with no gene match: 6. Germline V gene sequence: CDR1 SGHTS, CDR2 YDEGEE.

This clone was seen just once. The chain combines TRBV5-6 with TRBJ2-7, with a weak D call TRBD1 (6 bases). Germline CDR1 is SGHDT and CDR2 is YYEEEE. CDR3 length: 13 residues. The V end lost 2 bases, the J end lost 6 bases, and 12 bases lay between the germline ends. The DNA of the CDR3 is TGTGCCAGCAGCTTTTCGGGACATGGCGAGCAGTACTTC. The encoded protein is CASSFSGHGEQYF.

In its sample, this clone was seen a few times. CDR3 protein: CASGGFGGKLFF. The CDR3 region has the DNA TGTGCCAGCGGAGGTTTTGGGGGGAAACTGTTTTTT. The chain couples TRBV6-9 to TRBJ1-4; D is perhaps TRBD1 (5 bases). The CDR3 has 12 amino acids. Trimming shortened V by 8 bases and J by 11 bases, and 15 bases separated the two germline ends. Germline lookup yields CDR1 MNHGY and CDR2 SVAAGI.

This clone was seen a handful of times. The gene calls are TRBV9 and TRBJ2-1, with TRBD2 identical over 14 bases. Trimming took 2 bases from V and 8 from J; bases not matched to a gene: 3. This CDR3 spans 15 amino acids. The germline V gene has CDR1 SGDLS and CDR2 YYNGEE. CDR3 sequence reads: CASSVLTSGRDEQFF. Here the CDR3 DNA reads TGTGCCAGCAGCGTCCTGACTAGCGGGAGGGATGAGCAGTTCTTC.

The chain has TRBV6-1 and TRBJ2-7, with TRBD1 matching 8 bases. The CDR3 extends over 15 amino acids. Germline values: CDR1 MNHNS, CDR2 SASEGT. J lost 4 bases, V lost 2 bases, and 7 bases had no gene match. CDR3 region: CASSEWDRSSYEQYF. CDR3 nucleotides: TGTGCCAGCAGTGAATGGGACAGGTCCTCGTACGAGCAGTACTTC.

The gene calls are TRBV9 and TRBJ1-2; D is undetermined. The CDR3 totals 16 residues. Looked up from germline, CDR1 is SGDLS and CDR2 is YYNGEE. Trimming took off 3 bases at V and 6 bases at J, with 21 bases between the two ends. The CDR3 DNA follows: TGTGCCAGCAGCGCCACCTCGGGAGGCTCATCGGATGGCTACACCTTC. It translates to CASSATSGGSSDGYTF.

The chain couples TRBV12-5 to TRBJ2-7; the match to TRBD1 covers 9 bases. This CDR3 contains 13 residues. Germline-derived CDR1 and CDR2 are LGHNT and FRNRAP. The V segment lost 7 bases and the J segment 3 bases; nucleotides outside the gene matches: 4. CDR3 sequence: CASAKDRGYEQYF. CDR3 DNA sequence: TGTGCTAGTGCAAAGGACAGGGGCTACGAGCAGTACTTC.

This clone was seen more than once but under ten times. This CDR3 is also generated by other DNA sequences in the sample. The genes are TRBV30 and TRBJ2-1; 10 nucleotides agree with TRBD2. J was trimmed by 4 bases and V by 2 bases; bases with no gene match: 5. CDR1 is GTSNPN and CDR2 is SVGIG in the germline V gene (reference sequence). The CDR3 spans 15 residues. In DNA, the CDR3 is TGTGCCTGGAGTCGGACTAGCGGACGTTACAATGAGCAGTTCTTC. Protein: CAWSRTSGRYNEQFF.

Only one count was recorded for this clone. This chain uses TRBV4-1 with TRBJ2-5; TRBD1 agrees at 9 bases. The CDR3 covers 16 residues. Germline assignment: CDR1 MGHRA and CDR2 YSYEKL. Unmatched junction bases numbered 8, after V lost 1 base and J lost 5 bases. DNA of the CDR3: TGCGCCAGCAGCCAAGGACCCGGGACAGGGTTCGAGACCCAGTACTTC. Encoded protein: CASSQGPGTGFETQYF.

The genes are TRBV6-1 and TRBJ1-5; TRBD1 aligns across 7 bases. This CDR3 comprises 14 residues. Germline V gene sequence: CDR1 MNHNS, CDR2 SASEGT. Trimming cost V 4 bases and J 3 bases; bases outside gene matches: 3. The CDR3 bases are TGTGCCAGCAGTGTGGGGACAGCCAATCAGCCCCAGCATTTT. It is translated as CASSVGTANQPQHF.

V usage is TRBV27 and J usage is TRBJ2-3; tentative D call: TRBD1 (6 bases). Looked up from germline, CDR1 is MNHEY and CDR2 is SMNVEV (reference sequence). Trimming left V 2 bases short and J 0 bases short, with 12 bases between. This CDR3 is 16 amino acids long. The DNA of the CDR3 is TGTGCCAGCAGTTTAAACAGGGTCACTAGCACAGATACGCAGTATTTT. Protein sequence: CASSLNRVTSTDTQYF.

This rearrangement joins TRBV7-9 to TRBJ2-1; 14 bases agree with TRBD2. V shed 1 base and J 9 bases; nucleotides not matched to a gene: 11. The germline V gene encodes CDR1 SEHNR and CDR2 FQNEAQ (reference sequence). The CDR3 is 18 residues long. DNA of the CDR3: TGTGCCAGCAGCTTAGATGCGGGACTAGCGGGAGATAAGGGTGAGCAGTTCTTC. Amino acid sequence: CASSLDAGLAGDKGEQFF.

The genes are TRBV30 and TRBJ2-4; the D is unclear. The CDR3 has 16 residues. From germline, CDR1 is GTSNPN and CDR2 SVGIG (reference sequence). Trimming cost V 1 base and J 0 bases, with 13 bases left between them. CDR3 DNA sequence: TGTGCCTGGAGTGCCTTTGGGCAGGAAGCCAAAAACATTCAGTACTTC. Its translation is CAWSAFGQEAKNIQYF.

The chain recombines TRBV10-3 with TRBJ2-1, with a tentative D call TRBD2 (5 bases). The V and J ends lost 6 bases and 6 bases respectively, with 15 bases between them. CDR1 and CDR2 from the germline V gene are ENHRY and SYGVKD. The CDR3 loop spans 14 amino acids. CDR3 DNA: TGTGCCATCAGGGACTCTCTAGGTGGCAATGAGCAGTTCTTC. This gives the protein CAIRDSLGGNEQFF.

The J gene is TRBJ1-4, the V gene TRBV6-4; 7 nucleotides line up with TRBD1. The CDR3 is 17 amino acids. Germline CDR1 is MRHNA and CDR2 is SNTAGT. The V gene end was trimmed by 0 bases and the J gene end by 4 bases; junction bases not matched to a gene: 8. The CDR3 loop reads CASSDSEGQTINEKLFF. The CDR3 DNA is TGTGCCAGCAGTGACTCAGAGGGACAGACCATTAATGAAAAACTGTTTTTT.

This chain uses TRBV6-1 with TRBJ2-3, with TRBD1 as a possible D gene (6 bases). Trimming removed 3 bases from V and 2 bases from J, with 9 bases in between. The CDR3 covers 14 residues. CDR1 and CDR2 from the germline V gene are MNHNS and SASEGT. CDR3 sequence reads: CASSETGDTDTQYF. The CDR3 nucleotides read TGTGCCAGCAGTGAGACAGGAGACACAGATACGCAGTATTTT.

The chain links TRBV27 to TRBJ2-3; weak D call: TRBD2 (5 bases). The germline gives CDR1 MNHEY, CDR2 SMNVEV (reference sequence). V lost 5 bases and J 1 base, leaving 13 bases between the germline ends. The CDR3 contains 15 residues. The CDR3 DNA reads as TGTGCCAGCAGTATGCGGGTTTACGGCACAGATACGCAGTATTTT. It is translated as CASSMRVYGTDTQYF.

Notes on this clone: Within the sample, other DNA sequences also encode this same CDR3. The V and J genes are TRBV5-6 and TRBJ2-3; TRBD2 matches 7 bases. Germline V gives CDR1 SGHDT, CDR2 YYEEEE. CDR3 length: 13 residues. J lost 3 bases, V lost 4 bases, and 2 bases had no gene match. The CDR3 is CASSLGRTDTQYF. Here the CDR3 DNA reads TGTGCCAGCAGCCTCGGGAGGACAGATACGCAGTATTTT.

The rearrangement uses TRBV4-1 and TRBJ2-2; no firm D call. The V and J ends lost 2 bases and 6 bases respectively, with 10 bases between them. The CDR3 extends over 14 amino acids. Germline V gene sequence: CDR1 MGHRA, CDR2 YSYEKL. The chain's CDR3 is CASSQPLSAGELFF. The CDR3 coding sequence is TGCGCCAGCAGCCAACCTTTATCAGCCGGGGAGCTGTTTTTT.

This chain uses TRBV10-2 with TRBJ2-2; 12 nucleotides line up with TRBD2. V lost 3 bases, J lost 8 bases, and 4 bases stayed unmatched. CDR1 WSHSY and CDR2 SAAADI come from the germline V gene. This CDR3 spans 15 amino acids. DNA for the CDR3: TGCGCCAGCAGTGATCCTAGCGGGAGGGCTGGGGAGCTGTTTTTT. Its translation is CASSDPSGRAGELFF.